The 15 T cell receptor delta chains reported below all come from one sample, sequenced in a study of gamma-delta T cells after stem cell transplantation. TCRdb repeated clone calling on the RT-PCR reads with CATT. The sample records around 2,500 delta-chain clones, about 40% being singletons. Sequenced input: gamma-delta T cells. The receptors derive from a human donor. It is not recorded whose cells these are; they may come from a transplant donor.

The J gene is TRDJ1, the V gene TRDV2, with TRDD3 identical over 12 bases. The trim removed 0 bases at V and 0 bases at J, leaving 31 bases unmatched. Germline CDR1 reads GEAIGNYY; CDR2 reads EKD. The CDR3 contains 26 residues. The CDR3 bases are TGTGCCTGTGACACCGTGGGACTCATGCGACCCGAACTGGGGGATACCCGGCCGGGGTACACCGATAAACTCATCTTT. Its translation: CACDTVGLMRPELGDTRPGYTDKLIF.

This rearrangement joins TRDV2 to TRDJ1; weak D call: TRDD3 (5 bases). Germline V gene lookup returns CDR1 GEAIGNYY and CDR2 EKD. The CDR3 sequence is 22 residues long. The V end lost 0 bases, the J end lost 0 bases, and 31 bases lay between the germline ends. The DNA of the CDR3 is TGTGCCTGTGACACCGTTACTGAATCCCGACTGACCCCAGAGGGATACACCGATAAACTCATCTTT. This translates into CACDTVTESRLTPEGYTDKLIF.

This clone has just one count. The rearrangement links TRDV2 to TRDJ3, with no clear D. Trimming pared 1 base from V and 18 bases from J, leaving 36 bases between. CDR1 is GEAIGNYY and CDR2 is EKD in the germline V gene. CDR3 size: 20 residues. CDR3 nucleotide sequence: TGTGCCTGTGACACGATCCTTGCGGGTCTGAGCTCCTGTGACACCCGCCCGATGTTTTTC. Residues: CACDTILAGLSSCDTRPMFF.

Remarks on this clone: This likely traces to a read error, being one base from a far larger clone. The CDR3 DNA is TGTGCCTGTGACACTCTGGGACATACCCGACGGACCGAAAAACTCATCTTT. It codes for CACDTLGHTRRTEKLIF. This chain connects TRDV2 to TRDJ1, with D possibly being TRDD3 (5 bases). Per the germline V gene, CDR1 is GEAIGNYY and CDR2 is EKD. The CDR3 covers 17 residues.

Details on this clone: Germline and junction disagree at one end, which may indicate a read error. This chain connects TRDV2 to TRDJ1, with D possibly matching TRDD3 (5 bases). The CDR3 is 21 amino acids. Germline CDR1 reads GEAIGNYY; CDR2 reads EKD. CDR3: CACDTVKAPGGGYRDTAKLIF. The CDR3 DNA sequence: TGTGCCTGTGACACCGTTAAGGCACCTGGCGGGGGCTACAGAGACACCGCTAAACTCATCTTT.

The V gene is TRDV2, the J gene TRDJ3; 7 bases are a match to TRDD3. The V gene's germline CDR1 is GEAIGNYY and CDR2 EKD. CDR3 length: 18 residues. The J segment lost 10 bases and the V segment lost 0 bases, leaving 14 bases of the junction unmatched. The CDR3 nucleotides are TGTGCCTGTGACACCATGGAGGGTCCTGGGGATAGAACCCGACAGATGTTTTTC. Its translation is CACDTMEGPGDRTRQMFF.

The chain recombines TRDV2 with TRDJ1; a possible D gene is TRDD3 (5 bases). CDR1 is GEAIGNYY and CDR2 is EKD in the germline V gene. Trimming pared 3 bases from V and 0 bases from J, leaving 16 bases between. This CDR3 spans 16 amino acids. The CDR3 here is CACDPLAGLYTDKLIF. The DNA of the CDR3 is TGTGCCTGTGACCCACTGGCGGGATTGTACACCGATAAACTCATCTTT.

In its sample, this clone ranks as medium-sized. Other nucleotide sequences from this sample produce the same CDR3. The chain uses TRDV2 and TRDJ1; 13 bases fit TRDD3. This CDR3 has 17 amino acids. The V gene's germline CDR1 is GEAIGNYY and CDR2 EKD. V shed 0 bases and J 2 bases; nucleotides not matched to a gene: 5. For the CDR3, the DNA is TGTGCCTGTGACACCCTACTGGGGGATACGCATACCGATAAACTCATCTTT. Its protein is CACDTLLGDTHTDKLIF.

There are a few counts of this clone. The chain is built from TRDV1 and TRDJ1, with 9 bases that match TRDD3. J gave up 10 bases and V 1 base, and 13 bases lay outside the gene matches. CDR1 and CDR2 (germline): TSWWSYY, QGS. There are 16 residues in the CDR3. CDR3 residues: CALGEPFLVLGERLIF. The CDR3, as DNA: TGTGCTCTTGGGGAACCTTTCCTAGTACTGGGGGAGAGACTCATCTTT.

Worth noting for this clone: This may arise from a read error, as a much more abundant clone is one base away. The CDR3 spells CACDSLKNQKFTDKLIF. The CDR3 nucleotides are TGTGCCTGTGACTCCCTAAAAAATCAAAAGTTCACCGATAAACTCATCTTT. The chain has TRDV2 and TRDJ1; D is uncertain. V lost 3 bases to trimming and J lost 1 base, with 20 bases between them. The V gene's germline CDR1 is GEAIGNYY and CDR2 EKD. The CDR3 spans 17 residues.

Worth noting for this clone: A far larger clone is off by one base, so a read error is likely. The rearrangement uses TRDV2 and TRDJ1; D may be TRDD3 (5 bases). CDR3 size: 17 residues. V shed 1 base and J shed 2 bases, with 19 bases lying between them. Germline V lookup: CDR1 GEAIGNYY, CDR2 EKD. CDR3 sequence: CACDTLGRTRRTDKLIF. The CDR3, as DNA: TGTGCCTGTGACACTCTGGGACGTACCCGACGGACCGATAAACTCATCTTT.

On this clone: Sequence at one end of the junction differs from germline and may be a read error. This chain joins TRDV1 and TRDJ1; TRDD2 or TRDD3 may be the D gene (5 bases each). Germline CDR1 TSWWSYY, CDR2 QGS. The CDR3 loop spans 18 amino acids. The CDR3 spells CALGELLRWGPNTGKLIF. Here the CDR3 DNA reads TGTGCTCTTGGGGAACTCCTACGTTGGGGACCTAACACCGGTAAACTCATCTTT.

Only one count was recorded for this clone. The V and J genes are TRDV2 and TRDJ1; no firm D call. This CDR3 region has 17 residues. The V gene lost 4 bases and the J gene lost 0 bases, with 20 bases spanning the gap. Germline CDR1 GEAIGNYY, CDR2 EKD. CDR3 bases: TGTGCCTGTGATACCGTAGGAAGAAGGGTTAACACCGATAAACTCATCTTT. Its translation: CACDTVGRRVNTDKLIF.

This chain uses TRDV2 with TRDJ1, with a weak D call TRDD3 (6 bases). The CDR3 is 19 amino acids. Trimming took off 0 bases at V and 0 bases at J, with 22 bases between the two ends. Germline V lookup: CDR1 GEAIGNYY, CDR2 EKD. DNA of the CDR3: TGTGCCTGTGACACCGTAGGAAGTTCCGGGGATTCGTACACCGATAAACTCATCTTT. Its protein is CACDTVGSSGDSYTDKLIF.

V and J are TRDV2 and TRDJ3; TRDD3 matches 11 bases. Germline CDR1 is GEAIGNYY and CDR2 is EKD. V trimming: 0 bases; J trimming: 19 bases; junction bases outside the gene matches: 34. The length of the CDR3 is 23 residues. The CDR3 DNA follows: TGTGCCTGTGACACCTTGGTGGGGGATACGAATGGCGTTAGCTCCTGGGACACCCTACATATGTTTTTC. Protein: CACDTLVGDTNGVSSWDTLHMFF.